The 31 T cell receptor beta chains given below trace back to one sample, sequenced in a study of blood T cell repertoires in COVID-19. This table comes from immunoSEQ multiplex PCR, and its TCRdb copy is limited to in-frame clones, with some not included. The sample yields roughly 60,000 clones, 81% seen once. Sequencing input: peripheral blood. These receptors all stem from an older man with acute or convalescent COVID-19.

This chain connects TRBV19 to TRBJ1-5, with 9 bases that match TRBD1. This CDR3 has 17 amino acids. Unmatched junction bases numbered 6, after V lost 3 bases and J lost 0 bases. Germline CDR1 and CDR2: LNHDA and SQIVND (reference sequence). The CDR3 reads CASSMGQGVYSNQPQHF. CDR3 coding DNA: TGTGCCAGTAGTATGGGACAGGGTGTTTATAGCAATCAGCCCCAGCATTTT.

V and J are TRBV6-5 and TRBJ2-5; 10 bases fit TRBD2. The CDR3 covers 14 residues. Germline V gene lookup returns CDR1 MNHEY and CDR2 SVGAGI. Trimming cost V 5 bases and J 5 bases; bases outside gene matches: 5. The chain's CDR3 is CASSLRLAGETQYF. The DNA for the CDR3 is TGTGCCAGCAGTCTAAGACTAGCGGGTGAGACCCAGTACTTC.

The chain has TRBV12-3 or TRBV12-4 and TRBJ1-2; the D is unclear. The length of the CDR3 is 12 residues. V was clipped by 4 bases and J by 3 bases, with 6 bases between them. The DNA of the CDR3 is TGTGCCAGCAGTTACACGCACTATGGCTACACCTTC. Its protein product is CASSYTHYGYTF.

V and J are TRBV28 and TRBJ1-1, with D possibly TRBD1 on 5 matching bases. The germline CDR1 and CDR2 sequences are MDHEN and SYDVKM. The CDR3 runs 17 residues. V lost 3 bases, J lost 0 bases, and 17 bases lay in between. CDR3 amino acids: CASSLGGAWKMNTEAFF. The CDR3 DNA reads TGTGCCAGCAGTTTGGGTGGGGCTTGGAAAATGAACACTGAAGCTTTCTTT.

The chain links TRBV5-1 to TRBJ2-5; D is undetermined. Trimming took 4 bases from V and 1 from J, leaving 14 bases between them. The CDR3 is made up of 15 amino acids. Germline-derived CDR1 and CDR2 are SGHRS and YFSETQ. This CDR3 is CASSSSQPGQETQYF. The CDR3 DNA is TGCGCCAGCAGCAGTTCACAGCCAGGCCAAGAGACCCAGTACTTC.

The table lists this clone with a few counts. The chain joins TRBV12-5 to TRBJ1-5, with D possibly matching TRBD1 (5 bases). Germline CDR1 and CDR2: LGHNT and FRNRAP. There are 16 residues in the CDR3. V lost 7 bases to trimming and J lost 0 bases, with 16 bases between them. CDR3 loop: CASALGGSHSNQPQHF. In DNA, the CDR3 is TGTGCTAGTGCCCTGGGGGGGTCCCATAGCAATCAGCCCCAGCATTTT.

This chain links TRBV9 with TRBJ2-2, with 11 bases fitting TRBD1. The CDR3 runs 21 residues. J was trimmed by 0 bases and V by 0 bases; bases with no gene match: 13. The germline CDR1 and CDR2 sequences are SGDLS and YYNGEE. The DNA for the CDR3 is TGTGCCAGCAGCGTAGGGAGGGACAGGGGGTTCCCTACCGCGAACACCGGGGAGCTGTTTTTT. Translating gives CASSVGRDRGFPTANTGELFF.

The V gene is TRBV27, the J gene TRBJ1-1; D call uncertain. Germline CDR1 is MNHEY and CDR2 is SMNVEV (reference sequence). This CDR3 has 13 amino acids. Trimming removed 7 bases from V and 1 base from J, with 10 bases in between. For the CDR3, the DNA is TGTGCCAGCAAGAGGGATTCGAACACTGAAGCTTTCTTT. It specifies CASKRDSNTEAFF.

The CDR3 region has the DNA TGTGCCAGCAGTGAAACGGGTTGGACTGAAGCTTTCTTT. This sequence encodes CASSETGWTEAFF. The chain carries TRBV2 and TRBJ1-1; D unclear. This CDR3 is built from 13 residues. Germline assignment: CDR1 SNHLY and CDR2 FYNNEI. Trimming removed 2 bases at V and 5 bases at J, with 9 bases between.

This chain connects TRBV12-3 or TRBV12-4 to TRBJ2-5, with 7 bases that match TRBD1. This CDR3 is built from 13 residues. J lost 6 bases, V lost 2 bases, and 3 bases had no gene match. This chain's CDR3 is CASSLQQGKTQYF. The CDR3 region has the DNA TGTGCCAGCAGTTTACAACAGGGGAAGACCCAGTACTTC.

In nucleotides, the CDR3 is TGCGCCAGCAGCTTTGGGGCCTCGAGCTCCTACAATGAGCAGTTCTTC. It specifies CASSFGASSSYNEQFF. The chain employs TRBV5-1 and TRBJ2-1; D is possibly TRBD1 (5 bases). The CDR3 length is 16 residues. The V and J ends lost 2 bases and 0 bases respectively, with 12 bases between them. Germline V lookup: CDR1 SGHRS, CDR2 YFSETQ.

This clone has a single count. The chain recombines TRBV11-2 with TRBJ1-3; TRBD1 matches 8 bases. V lost 2 bases to trimming and J lost 2 bases; unmatched junction nucleotides: 2. Germline V gene lookup returns CDR1 SGHAT and CDR2 FQNNGV. The CDR3 is made up of 15 amino acids. In nucleotides, the CDR3 is TGTGCCAGCAGCTTACAGGGGGCGCCTGGAAACACCATATATTTT. Translating it yields CASSLQGAPGNTIYF.

V is TRBV4-2 and J is TRBJ2-3; maybe TRBD2 (6 bases). The CDR3 runs 13 residues. V was trimmed by 4 bases and J by 5 bases, leaving 10 bases between them. Germline assignment: CDR1 LGHNA and CDR2 YNFKEQ. The DNA for the CDR3 is TGTGCCAGCAGCCTAACGGAGGGAGATACGCAGTATTTT. Its protein product is CASSLTEGDTQYF.

This clone was seen only a few times. CDR3 residues: CASSSNQGQPQHF. CDR3 nucleotides: TGTGCCAGCAGTTCGAACCAGGGTCAGCCCCAGCATTTT. The chain links TRBV6-2 or TRBV6-3 to TRBJ1-5; TRBD1 is a possible D gene (5 bases). Germline CDR1 reads MNHEY; CDR2 reads SVGEGT. Trimming stripped 4 bases from V and 6 bases from J, with 10 bases between. The CDR3 is 13 residues long.

The V call is TRBV2, the J call TRBJ1-3, with a possible D match to TRBD1 (6 bases). From germline, CDR1 is SNHLY and CDR2 FYNNEI. CDR3 length equals 14 residues. V lost 4 bases to trimming and J lost 4 bases, with 11 bases between them. The DNA for the CDR3 is TGTGCCAGCAGTGGTCAGGGGTACGGAAACACCATATATTTT. This encodes CASSGQGYGNTIYF. The variable domain in full, with the rest retrieved from reference TRBV2 and TRBJ1-3, is EPEVTQTPSHQVTQMGQEVILRCVPISNHLYFYWYRQILGQKVEFLVSFYNNEISEKSEIFDDQFSVERPDGSNFTLKIRSTKLEDSAMYFCASSGQGYGNTIYFGEGSWLTVV.

In this sample, this clone turned up once. The J gene is TRBJ1-2, the V gene TRBV7-9; D is possibly TRBD1 (5 bases). V gave up 4 bases and J gave up 5 bases, with 20 bases separating them. Germline-derived CDR1 and CDR2 are SEHNR and FQNEAQ (reference sequence). The CDR3 sequence is 16 residues long. The CDR3 reads CASSSFGGTEKYGYTF. The CDR3 DNA sequence: TGTGCCAGCAGCTCCTTCGGGGGGACGGAAAAATATGGCTACACCTTC.

CDR3 residues: CASLPGQANTGELFF. The CDR3 DNA reads TGTGCCAGTCTTCCAGGACAAGCGAACACCGGGGAGCTGTTTTTT. The genes are TRBV6-5 and TRBJ2-2; D is perhaps TRBD1 (5 bases). The CDR3 is 15 amino acids. V was shortened by 9 bases and J by 0 bases, with 14 bases between the two germline ends. The V gene's germline CDR1 is MNHEY and CDR2 SVGAGI.

Turning to this clone: Germline is not matched at one junction end, which may reflect a read error. The sample has other DNA sequences that encode this CDR3 too. This chain uses TRBV24-1 with TRBJ2-2, with 7 bases that match TRBD1. The CDR3 sequence is 15 residues long. CDR1 and CDR2 from the germline V gene are KGHDR and SFDVKD. This chain's CDR3 is CATSGTAPNTGELFF. The CDR3 DNA is TGTGCCACTAGTGGGACAGCCCCGAACACCGGGGAGCTGTTTTTT.

There are a few counts of this clone. The chain combines TRBV6-1 with TRBJ1-6, with D hard to call. Germline CDR1 and CDR2: MNHNS and SASEGT. The CDR3 loop spans 14 amino acids. Trimming removed 3 bases from V and 10 bases from J, with 13 bases in between. This CDR3 is CASSEPGFWSPLHF. CDR3 bases: TGTGCCAGCAGTGAGCCGGGTTTCTGGTCACCCCTCCACTTT.

The chain employs TRBV5-4 and TRBJ2-7, with TRBD1 matching over 7 bases. J lost 0 bases, V lost 3 bases, and 3 bases had no gene match. The CDR3 is made up of 14 amino acids. Germline assignment: CDR1 SGHNT and CDR2 YYREEE (reference sequence). CDR3 protein: CASSSGTDSYEQYF. CDR3 nucleotide sequence: TGTGCCAGCAGCTCCGGGACAGACTCCTACGAGCAGTACTTC.

The CDR3 loop reads CASSVQGWGFYGYTF. The CDR3 nucleotides are TGTGCCAGCAGCGTACAGGGGTGGGGCTTTTATGGCTACACCTTC. The V and J genes are TRBV5-8 and TRBJ1-2; TRBD1 agrees at 7 bases. The V segment lost 4 bases and the J segment 5 bases; nucleotides outside the gene matches: 11. This CDR3 has 15 residues. CDR1 and CDR2 (germline): SGHTS, YDEGEE.

This rearrangement joins TRBV25-1 to TRBJ2-7; maybe TRBD1 (6 bases). The CDR3 has 15 residues. Looked up from germline, CDR1 is MGHDK and CDR2 is SYGVNS. V lost 3 bases and J lost 2, with 14 bases in between. This chain's CDR3 is CASSDRGRGTYEQYF. The CDR3 DNA sequence: TGTGCCAGCAGTGACCGCGGCAGGGGAACCTACGAGCAGTACTTC.

The V call is TRBV6-1, the J call TRBJ1-2, with D perhaps TRBD1 (6 bases). Germline CDR1 is MNHNS and CDR2 is SASEGT. V was cut by 0 bases and J by 5 bases, with 16 bases left in between. The CDR3 contains 16 residues. The CDR3 loop is CASSEAEGTKVYGYTF. DNA of the CDR3: TGTGCCAGCAGTGAAGCGGAAGGGACAAAGGTTTATGGCTACACCTTC.

In this sample, this clone turned up a few times. This sequence joins TRBV6-5 and TRBJ1-1, with 9 bases matching TRBD1. V trimming: 1 base; J trimming: 3 bases; junction bases outside the gene matches: 0. The CDR3 has 14 residues. From germline, CDR1 is MNHEY and CDR2 SVGAGI. The CDR3 coding sequence is TGTGCCAGCAGTTACTGGACAGGGGACACTGAAGCTTTCTTT. This gives the protein CASSYWTGDTEAFF.

The chain has TRBV5-4 and TRBJ2-5, with D tentatively TRBD1 (7 bases). Germline lookup yields CDR1 SGHNT and CDR2 YYREEE (reference sequence). CDR3 length: 14 amino acids. V was trimmed by 4 bases and J by 5 bases, leaving 15 bases between them. This CDR3 reads CASSTLPGGETQYF. The CDR3 DNA reads TGTGCCAGCAGCACCCTACCAGGGGGGGAGACCCAGTACTTC. The full variable domain, completed using reference TRBV5-4 and TRBJ2-5, is ETGVTQSPTHLIKTRGQQVTLRCSSQSGHNTVSWYQQALGQGPQFIFQYYREEENGRGNFPPRFSGLQFPNYSSELNVNALELDDSALYLCASSTLPGGETQYFGPGTRLLVL.

This sequence joins TRBV11-2 and TRBJ2-5, with D perhaps TRBD1 (6 bases). The CDR3 covers 14 residues. V dropped 5 bases and J dropped 1 base, with 11 bases sitting between them. From germline, CDR1 is SGHAT and CDR2 FQNNGV. CDR3 sequence: CASSRRGSQETQYF. CDR3 bases: TGTGCCAGCAGCCGAAGGGGGAGCCAAGAGACCCAGTACTTC.

This clone was recorded only once. The chain links TRBV25-1 to TRBJ1-5; no definite D call. The CDR3 covers 13 residues. Per germline, CDR1 MGHDK and CDR2 SYGVNS. The V gene lost 1 base and the J gene lost 7 bases, with 8 bases spanning the gap. The CDR3 spells CASSELGGQPQHF. The CDR3 DNA reads TGTGCCAGCAGTGAATTGGGCGGGCAGCCCCAGCATTTT.

The V call is TRBV15, the J call TRBJ2-1, with TRBD2 matching over 10 bases. J gave up 3 bases and V 6 bases, and 5 bases lay outside the gene matches. Per germline, CDR1 LNHNV and CDR2 YYDKDF (reference sequence). The CDR3 extends over 15 amino acids. Written as DNA, the CDR3 is TGTGCCACCAGGAAAGCGGGGGGGCACTACAATGAGCAGTTCTTC. This translates into CATRKAGGHYNEQFF.

The rearrangement uses TRBV2 and TRBJ2-5, with 9 nucleotides matching TRBD1. There are 15 residues in the CDR3. Trimming at V came to 5 bases and at J to 2 bases, leaving 6 bases not matched to a gene. The germline V gene has CDR1 SNHLY and CDR2 FYNNEI. The chain's CDR3 is CASSSDRGSQETQYF. The DNA of the CDR3 is TGTGCCAGCAGTAGTGACAGGGGGTCACAAGAGACCCAGTACTTC.

About this clone: The germline gene is not matched at one end of the junction; a read error may be the cause. CDR3 region: CASSSGRLVDF. In DNA form, the CDR3 reads TGTGCCAGCAGCTCAGGCCGGTTGGTAGACTTC. The chain employs TRBV7-9 and TRBJ1-2; unclear D gene. The CDR3 loop spans 11 amino acids. The V gene's germline CDR1 is SEHNR and CDR2 FQNEAQ (reference sequence).

The rearrangement joins TRBV28 to TRBJ1-1; the D is unclear. Germline assignment: CDR1 MDHEN and CDR2 SYDVKM. Trimming removed 11 bases from V and 3 bases from J, with 13 bases in between. The CDR3 has 12 amino acids. In DNA form, the CDR3 reads TGTGCCTCAAGTTTCGGGTACACTGAAGCTTTCTTT. Translating gives CASSFGYTEAFF.